This T cell receptor (beta chain) was retrieved from a study of T cell repertoires in cytomegalovirus infection. The wider study: TCR beta signatures that were public indicated CMV infection and matching HLA type.

This clonotype showed up just a few times. Antigen unknown. CDR3 size: 13 residues. V lost 6 bases and J lost 2, with 7 bases in between. Germline CDR1 reads SNHLY; CDR2 reads FYNNEI. TCRdb re-called the reads through MiXCR, storing one row per CDR3 protein. The sample has approximately 490,000 distinct CDR3 sequences, about 10% seen once. Overall study findings and caveats: It was HLA-C-restricted CMV-specific TCR beta clonotypes that dominated the response ex vivo. Cumulative public TCR beta family frequency identified carriers of CMV plus the relevant HLA.

The J gene is TRBJ2-2, the V gene TRBV2; D remains ambiguous. The TCR comes from a human donor in good health (CMV status not recorded). Some clones in this sample may be carry-over from other donors' samples. Sequencing input: PBMCs. DNA for the CDR3: TGTGCCAGCAGCGGTCAAAACACCGGGGAGCTGTTTTTT. It is translated as CASSGQNTGELFF.